Each of the 17 T cell receptor beta chains below was sequenced from the same sample in a study of T-cell reconstitution after alpha-beta-depleted transplantation in children. Preparation of the TCRbeta library involved a method that used unique molecular identifiers. Using its own MiXCR run on the PCR reads, TCRdb lists one record per CDR3 protein. The sample lists about 420,000 distinct CDR3 sequences, roughly 15% occurring once. The sequences come from PBMCs, mostly from graft donor cells, collected 360 days after TCRalphabeta/CD19-depleted stem cell transplant. Source of these receptors: a boy under two years old who had a stem cell transplant for Wiskott-Aldrich syndrome, so the T cells may come from the graft donor.

This clonotype came up a few times. The rearrangement joins TRBV4-1 to TRBJ2-5; 7 nucleotides agree with TRBD2. CDR1 and CDR2 from the germline V gene are MGHRA and YSYEKL. The trim removed 2 bases at V and 5 bases at J, leaving 14 bases unmatched. This CDR3 has 17 residues. CDR3 nucleotides: TGCGCCAGCAGCCAAACCCCGGGACTATCGGTTTATGAGACCCAGTACTTC. It codes for CASSQTPGLSVYETQYF.

This clonotype was seen only a few times. Germline is not matched at one junction end, which may reflect a read error. The gene calls are TRBV15 and TRBJ1-1, with D hard to call. This CDR3 is built from 15 residues. Germline lookup yields CDR1 LNHNV and CDR2 YYDKDF (reference sequence). CDR3 region: CATSGDSLLNTEAFF. In DNA form, the CDR3 reads TGTGCCACCAGCGGAGATTCATTGTTGAACACTGAAGCTTTCTTT.

The table lists this clonotype with a few counts. The chain recombines TRBV5-1 with TRBJ2-5, with a tentative D call TRBD2 (5 bases). Germline V gene lookup returns CDR1 SGHRS and CDR2 YFSETQ. The CDR3 consists of 15 residues. The V end was cut by 0 bases, the J end by 2 bases, with 11 bases between. The CDR3 DNA follows: TGCGCCAGCAGCTTGGTCCTAGCTCATCAAGAGACCCAGTACTTC. Encoded protein: CASSLVLAHQETQYF.

The rearrangement joins TRBV6-6 to TRBJ2-3; D is unresolved. V gave up 2 bases and J gave up 11 bases, with 14 bases separating them. Germline CDR1 MNHNY, CDR2 SVGAGI (reference sequence). The CDR3 is 13 residues long. CDR3 amino acids: CASSYGKALGQYF. For the CDR3, the DNA is TGTGCCAGCAGTTACGGGAAGGCCCTGGGGCAGTATTTT.

There are a few counts of this clonotype. This chain connects TRBV7-6 to TRBJ2-2; D may be TRBD1 (6 bases). Trimming removed 6 bases at V and 3 bases at J, with 11 bases between. The germline gives CDR1 SGHVS, CDR2 FNYEAQ. CDR3 length: 14 amino acids. CDR3 DNA sequence: TGTGCCAGCAGGGGGACACCTTACACCGGGGAGCTGTTTTTT. Encoded protein: CASRGTPYTGELFF.

This clonotype was found a few times. The rearrangement joins TRBV7-9 to TRBJ2-7; no definite D call. Trimming pared 1 base from V and 6 bases from J, leaving 13 bases between. Per the germline V gene, CDR1 is SEHNR and CDR2 is FQNEAQ (reference sequence). The CDR3 sequence is 14 residues long. The CDR3 reads CASSLDLYEREQYF. CDR3 sequence (DNA): TGTGCCAGCAGCTTAGATCTCTATGAACGCGAGCAGTACTTC.

The genes are TRBV20-1 and TRBJ2-1; the D gene is possibly TRBD2 (5 bases). Deletions cut 0 bases from V and 0 bases from J, with 9 bases between. The CDR3 loop spans 15 amino acids. CDR1 DFQATT and CDR2 SNEGSKA come from the germline V gene (reference sequence). The CDR3 DNA reads TGCAGTGCTAGAGAGCGGGCCAGCTCCTACAATGAGCAGTTCTTC. As protein: CSARERASSYNEQFF.

The chain joins TRBV20-1 to TRBJ2-5, with D unresolved. CDR1 and CDR2 (germline): DFQATT, SNEGSKA (reference sequence). The CDR3 runs to 13 residues. V was trimmed by 5 bases and J by 4 bases, leaving 14 bases between them. This chain's CDR3 is CSAARSPLETQYF. CDR3 nucleotide sequence: TGCAGTGCTGCTCGATCCCCCTTAGAGACCCAGTACTTC.

This clonotype was detected once. The rearrangement links TRBV18 to TRBJ2-3, with 10 bases identical to TRBD2. Germline V gene sequence: CDR1 KGHSH, CDR2 LQKENI. CDR3 length: 19 amino acids. Trimming took 3 bases from V and 0 from J; bases not matched to a gene: 12. The CDR3 DNA reads as TGTGCCAGCTCACCGCATGCTAGCGGGGGTTCTCTTAGCACAGATACGCAGTATTTT. Its protein product is CASSPHASGGSLSTDTQYF. Full variable domain (missing parts from reference TRBV18 and TRBJ2-3): NAGVMQNPRHLVRRRGQEARLRCSPMKGHSHVYWYRQLPEEGLKFMVYLQKENIIDESGMPKERFSAEFPKEGPSILRIQQVVRGDSAAYFCASSPHASGGSLSTDTQYFGPGTRLTVL.

This clonotype has more than one count but fewer than ten. The V and J genes are TRBV2 and TRBJ2-3, with D unresolved. The length of the CDR3 is 11 residues. Germline CDR1 and CDR2: SNHLY and FYNNEI. V lost 9 bases and J 1 base, leaving 5 bases between the germline ends. The CDR3 sequence is CARTGTDTQYF. The DNA for the CDR3 is TGTGCCAGAACAGGCACAGATACGCAGTATTTT.

The V and J genes are TRBV12-3 or TRBV12-4 and TRBJ1-1; D unclear. Trimming left V 6 bases short and J 5 bases short, with 10 bases between. CDR3 length equals 12 residues. CDR3 nucleotide sequence: TGTGCCAGCAGGACCAAGGGTACTGAAGCTTTCTTT. Protein product: CASRTKGTEAFF.

This clonotype showed up just a few times. This rearrangement joins TRBV20-1 to TRBJ2-5; D is perhaps TRBD1 or TRBD2 (5 bases each). The germline V gene encodes CDR1 DFQATT and CDR2 SNEGSKA (reference sequence). This CDR3 spans 13 amino acids. The V gene lost 4 bases and the J gene lost 1 base, with 10 bases spanning the gap. CDR3 region: CSANRGAQETQYF. The DNA of the CDR3 is TGCAGTGCTAATCGAGGGGCCCAAGAGACCCAGTACTTC.

This clonotype was seen a handful of times. The chain is built from TRBV29-1 and TRBJ2-3; 9 bases match TRBD1. Trimming cost V 5 bases and J 3 bases; bases outside gene matches: 18. Germline V lookup: CDR1 SQVTM, CDR2 ANQGSEA. The CDR3 extends over 18 amino acids. CDR3 sequence (DNA): TGCAGCGTTTCCCCAACGGGACAGGGTCTGTTCGGTACAGATACGCAGTATTTT. It codes for CSVSPTGQGLFGTDTQYF.

The chain couples TRBV24-1 to TRBJ2-2; 8 nucleotides line up with TRBD2. Per germline, CDR1 KGHDR and CDR2 SFDVKD. The CDR3 totals 17 residues. With 6 bases clipped from V and 0 bases from J, the junction kept 8 bases outside the gene matches. CDR3 sequence: CATSPHFSGTNTGELFF. For the CDR3, the DNA is TGTGCCACCAGTCCCCATTTTAGCGGGACGAACACCGGGGAGCTGTTTTTT.

This clonotype has ten or more counts. The J gene is TRBJ2-1, the V gene TRBV3-1; 7 positions agree with TRBD2. Germline CDR1 is LGHDT and CDR2 is YNNKEL (reference sequence). J lost 15 bases, V lost 4 bases, and 12 bases had no gene match. There are 13 residues in the CDR3. The CDR3 DNA follows: TGTGCCAGCAGCCCCCCCTCTGGCGGGAGAACGTTCTTC. It encodes CASSPPSGGRTFF.

The chain employs TRBV11-1 and TRBJ2-3, with TRBD2 matching 13 bases. Germline assignment: CDR1 SGHAT and CDR2 FQDESV (reference sequence). Trimming took 6 bases from V and 6 from J; bases not matched to a gene: 18. CDR3 length: 19 amino acids. CDR3 nucleotide sequence: TGTGCCAGCAGTCCCCTCTCCAGGACTAGCGGGAGAATGGTTGATACGCAGTATTTT. Amino acid sequence: CASSPLSRTSGRMVDTQYF. Full variable domain (missing parts from reference TRBV11-1 and TRBJ2-3): EAEVAQSPRYKITEKSQAVAFWCDPISGHATLYWYRQILGQGPELLVQFQDESVVDDSQLPKDRFSAERLKGVDSTLKIQPAELGDSAMYLCASSPLSRTSGRMVDTQYFGPGTRLTVL.

This chain joins TRBV6-1 and TRBJ2-3; 8 bases map to TRBD1. Germline assignment: CDR1 MNHNS and CDR2 SASEGT. The CDR3 is 16 residues long. V was pared by 6 bases and J by 2 bases, with 10 bases of the junction left unmatched. CDR3 bases: TGTGCCAGCAGGCCCGGGACAGGACAAAACACAGATACGCAGTATTTT. Encoded protein: CASRPGTGQNTDTQYF.